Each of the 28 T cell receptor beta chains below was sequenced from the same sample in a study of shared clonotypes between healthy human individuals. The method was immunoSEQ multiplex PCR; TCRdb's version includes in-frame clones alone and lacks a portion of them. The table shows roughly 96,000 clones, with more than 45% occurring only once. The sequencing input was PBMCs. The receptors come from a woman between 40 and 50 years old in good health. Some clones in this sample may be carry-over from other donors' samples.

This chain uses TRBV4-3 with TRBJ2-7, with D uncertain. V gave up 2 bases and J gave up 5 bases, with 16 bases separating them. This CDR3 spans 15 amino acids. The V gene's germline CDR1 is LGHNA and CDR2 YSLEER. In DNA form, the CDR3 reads TGCGCCAGCAGCCAAACGTCTCAGCCCTATGACGAGCAGTACTTC. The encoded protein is CASSQTSQPYDEQYF.

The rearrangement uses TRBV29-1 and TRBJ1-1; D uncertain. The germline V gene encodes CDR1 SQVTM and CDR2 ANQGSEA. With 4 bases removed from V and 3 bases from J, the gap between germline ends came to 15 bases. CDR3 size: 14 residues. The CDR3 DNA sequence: TGCAGCGTTGTAGGATCGGCGTCTCACACTGAAGCTTTCTTT. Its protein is CSVVGSASHTEAFF.

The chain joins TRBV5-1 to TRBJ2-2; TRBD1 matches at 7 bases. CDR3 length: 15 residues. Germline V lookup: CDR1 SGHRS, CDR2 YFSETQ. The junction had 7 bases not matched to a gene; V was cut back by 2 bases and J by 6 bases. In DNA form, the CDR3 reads TGCGCCAGCAGCTTAGCCGGGACAGCGGCCGGGGAGCTGTTTTTT. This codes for CASSLAGTAAGELFF.

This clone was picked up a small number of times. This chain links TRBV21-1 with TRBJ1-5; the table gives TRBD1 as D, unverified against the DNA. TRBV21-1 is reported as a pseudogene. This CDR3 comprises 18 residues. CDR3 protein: CASSTSVRDRAFNQPQHF. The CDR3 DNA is TGTGCCAGCAGCACATCGGTCCGGGACAGGGCTTTCAATCAGCCCCAGCATTTT.

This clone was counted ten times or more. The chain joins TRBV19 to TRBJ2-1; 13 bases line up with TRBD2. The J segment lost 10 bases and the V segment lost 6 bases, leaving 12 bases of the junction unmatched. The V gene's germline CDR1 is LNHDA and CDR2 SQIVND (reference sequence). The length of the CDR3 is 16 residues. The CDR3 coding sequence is TGTGCCAGTAGCCCAAGTCGGACTAGCGGGGGCTCCGAGCAGTTCTTC. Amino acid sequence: CASSPSRTSGGSEQFF.

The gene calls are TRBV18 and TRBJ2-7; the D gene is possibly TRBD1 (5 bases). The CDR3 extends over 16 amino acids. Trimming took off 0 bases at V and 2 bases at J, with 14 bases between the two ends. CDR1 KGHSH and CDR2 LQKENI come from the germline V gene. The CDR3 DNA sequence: TGTGCCAGCTCACCACCCCCGGTGCCAGGGACCTACGAGCAGTACTTC. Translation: CASSPPPVPGTYEQYF.

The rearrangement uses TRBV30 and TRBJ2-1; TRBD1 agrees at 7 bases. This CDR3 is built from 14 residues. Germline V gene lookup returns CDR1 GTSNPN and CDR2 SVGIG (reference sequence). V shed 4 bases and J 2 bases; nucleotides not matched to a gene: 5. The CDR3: CAWNRGQPYNEQFF. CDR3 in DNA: TGTGCCTGGAACCGGGGACAGCCCTACAATGAGCAGTTCTTC.

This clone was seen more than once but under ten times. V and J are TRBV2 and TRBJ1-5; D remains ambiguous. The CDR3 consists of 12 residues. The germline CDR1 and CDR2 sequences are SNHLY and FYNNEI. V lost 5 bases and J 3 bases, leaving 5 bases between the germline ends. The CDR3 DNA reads TGTGCCAGCAGTCAGGACAATCAGCCCCAGCATTTT. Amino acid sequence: CASSQDNQPQHF.

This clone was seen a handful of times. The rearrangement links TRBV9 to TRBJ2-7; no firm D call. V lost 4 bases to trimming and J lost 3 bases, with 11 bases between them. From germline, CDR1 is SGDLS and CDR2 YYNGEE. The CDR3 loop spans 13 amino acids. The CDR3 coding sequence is TGTGCCAGCAGCCCTCGGCTGGGCTACGAGCAGTACTTC. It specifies CASSPRLGYEQYF.

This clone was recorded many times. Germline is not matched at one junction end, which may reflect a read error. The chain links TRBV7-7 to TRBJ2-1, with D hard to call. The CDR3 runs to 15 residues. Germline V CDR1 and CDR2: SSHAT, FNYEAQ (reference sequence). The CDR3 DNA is TGTGCTAGCAGCTTAGAGGAAAGCTCCTACAATGAGCAGTTCTTC. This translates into CASSLEESSYNEQFF.

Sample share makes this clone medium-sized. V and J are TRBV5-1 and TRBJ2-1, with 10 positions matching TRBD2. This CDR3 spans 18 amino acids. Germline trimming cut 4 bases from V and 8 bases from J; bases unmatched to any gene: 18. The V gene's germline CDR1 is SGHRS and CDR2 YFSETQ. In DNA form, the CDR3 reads TGCGCCAGCAGCAATGGGGCTAGCGGGAGCCATTCTATCTATGAGCAGTTCTTC. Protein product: CASSNGASGSHSIYEQFF.

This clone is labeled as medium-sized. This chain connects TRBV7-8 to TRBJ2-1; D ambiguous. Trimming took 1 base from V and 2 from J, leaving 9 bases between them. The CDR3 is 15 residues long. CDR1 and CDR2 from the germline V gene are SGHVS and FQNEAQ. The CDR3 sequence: CASSLVPEAYNEQFF. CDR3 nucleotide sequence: TGTGCCAGCAGCTTAGTTCCAGAGGCCTACAATGAGCAGTTCTTC.

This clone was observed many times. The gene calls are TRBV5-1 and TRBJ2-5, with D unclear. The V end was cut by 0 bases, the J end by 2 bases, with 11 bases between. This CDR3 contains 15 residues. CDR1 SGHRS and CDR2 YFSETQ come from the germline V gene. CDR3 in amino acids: CASSLDLQIQETQYF. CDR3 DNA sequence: TGCGCCAGCAGCTTGGACCTCCAGATACAAGAGACCCAGTACTTC.

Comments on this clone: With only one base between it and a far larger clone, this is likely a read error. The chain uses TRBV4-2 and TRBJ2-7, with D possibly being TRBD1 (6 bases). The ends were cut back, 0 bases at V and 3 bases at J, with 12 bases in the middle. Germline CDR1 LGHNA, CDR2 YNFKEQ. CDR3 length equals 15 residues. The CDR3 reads CASSQDTGQNYEQYF. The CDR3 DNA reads TGTGCCAGCAGCCAAGATACGGGACAAAACTACGAGCAGTACTTC.

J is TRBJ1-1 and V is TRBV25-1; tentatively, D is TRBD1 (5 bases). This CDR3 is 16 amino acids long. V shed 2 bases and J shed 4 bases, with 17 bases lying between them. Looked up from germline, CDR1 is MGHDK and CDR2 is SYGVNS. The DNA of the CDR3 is TGTGCCAGCAGTGAAGAAAGCACAGGAGAGACCACTGAAGCTTTCTTT. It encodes CASSEESTGETTEAFF.

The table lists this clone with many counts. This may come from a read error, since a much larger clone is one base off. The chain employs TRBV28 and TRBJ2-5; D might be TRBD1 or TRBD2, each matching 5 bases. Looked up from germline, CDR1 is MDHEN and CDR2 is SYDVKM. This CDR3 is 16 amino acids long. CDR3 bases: TGTGCCTGCAGTTTAGGGGCAGGGAGAAGGCGAGAGACCCAGTACTTC. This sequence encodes CACSLGAGRRRETQYF.

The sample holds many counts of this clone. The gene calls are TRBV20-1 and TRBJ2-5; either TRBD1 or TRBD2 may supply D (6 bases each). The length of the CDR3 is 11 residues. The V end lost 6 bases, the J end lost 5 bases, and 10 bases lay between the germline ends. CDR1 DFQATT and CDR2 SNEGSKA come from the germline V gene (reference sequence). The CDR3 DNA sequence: TGCAGTGCCAGGAGGGGGGAGACCCAGTACTTC. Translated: CSARRGETQYF.

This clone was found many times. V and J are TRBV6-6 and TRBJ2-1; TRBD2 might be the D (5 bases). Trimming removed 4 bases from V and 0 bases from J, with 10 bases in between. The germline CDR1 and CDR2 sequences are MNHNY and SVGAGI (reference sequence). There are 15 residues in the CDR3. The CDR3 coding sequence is TGTGCCAGCAGTTTCACGGGATCCTCCTACAATGAGCAGTTCTTC. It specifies CASSFTGSSYNEQFF.

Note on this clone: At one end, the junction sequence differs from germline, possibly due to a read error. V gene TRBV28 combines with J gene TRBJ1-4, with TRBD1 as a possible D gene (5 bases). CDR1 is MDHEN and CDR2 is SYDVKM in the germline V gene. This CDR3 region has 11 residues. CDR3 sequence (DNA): TGTGCCAGCAGTCAAAGACAGACCACCCATTTT. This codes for CASSQRQTTHF.

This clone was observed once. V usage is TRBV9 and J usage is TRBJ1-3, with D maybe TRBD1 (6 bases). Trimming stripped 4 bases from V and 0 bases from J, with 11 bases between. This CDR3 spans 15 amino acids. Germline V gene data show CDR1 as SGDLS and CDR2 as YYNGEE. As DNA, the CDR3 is TGTGCCAGCAGCCTGGGGGGCTTCTCTGGAAACACCATATATTTT. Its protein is CASSLGGFSGNTIYF.

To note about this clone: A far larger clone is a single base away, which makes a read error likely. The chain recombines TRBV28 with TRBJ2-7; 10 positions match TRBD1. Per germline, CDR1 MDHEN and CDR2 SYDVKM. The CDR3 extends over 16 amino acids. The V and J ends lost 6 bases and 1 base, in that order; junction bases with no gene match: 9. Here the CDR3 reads CASRGPGQGTSYEQYF. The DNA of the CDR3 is TGTGCCAGCAGGGGACCGGGACAGGGGACTTCCTACGAGCAGTACTTC.

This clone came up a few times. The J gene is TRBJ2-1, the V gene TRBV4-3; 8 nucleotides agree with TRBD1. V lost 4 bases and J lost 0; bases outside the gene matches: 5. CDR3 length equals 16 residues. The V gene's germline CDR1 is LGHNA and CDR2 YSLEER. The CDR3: CASSPHTGGSYNEQFF. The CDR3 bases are TGCGCCAGCAGCCCCCACACAGGGGGCTCCTACAATGAGCAGTTCTTC.

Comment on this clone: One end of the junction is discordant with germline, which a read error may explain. Here the CDR3 DNA reads TGTGCCGGCAGTGCCCAGGGCATCCGCGGGGAGCTGTTTTTT. This translates into CAGSAQGIRGELFF. The chain couples TRBV28 to TRBJ2-2, with D possibly being TRBD1 (5 bases). The length of the CDR3 is 14 residues. Germline CDR1 reads MDHEN; CDR2 reads SYDVKM. Full variable domain (rest looked up from reference TRBV28 and TRBJ2-2): DVKVTQSSRYLVKRTGEKVFLECVQDMDHENMFWYRQDPGLGLRLIYFSYDVKMKEKGDIPEGYSVSREKKERFSLILESASTNQTSMYLCAGSAQGIRGELFFGEGSRLTVL.

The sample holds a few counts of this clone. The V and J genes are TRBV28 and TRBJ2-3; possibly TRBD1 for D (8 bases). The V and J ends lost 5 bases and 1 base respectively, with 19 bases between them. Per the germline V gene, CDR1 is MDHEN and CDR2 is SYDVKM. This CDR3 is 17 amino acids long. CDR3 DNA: TGTGCCAGCAGTCAGGGGGCAGGTACTAGCGGCACAGATACGCAGTATTTT. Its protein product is CASSQGAGTSGTDTQYF.

CDR3 protein: CSVDRVGDTEAFF. CDR3 nucleotides: TGCAGCGTGGACAGGGTAGGGGACACTGAAGCTTTCTTT. V is TRBV29-1 and J is TRBJ1-1, with 8 bases identical to TRBD1. Germline assignment: CDR1 SQVTM and CDR2 ANQGSEA. The CDR3 runs 13 residues. The J segment lost 3 bases and the V segment lost 6 bases, leaving 6 bases of the junction unmatched. The full variable domain, in which reference TRBV29-1 and TRBJ1-1 provide the parts outside the CDR3, is SAVISQKPSRDICQRGTSLTIQCQVDSQVTMMFWYRQQPGQSLTLIATANQGSEATYESGFVIDKFPISRPNLTFSTLTVSNMSPEDSSIYLCSVDRVGDTEAFFGQGTRLTVV.

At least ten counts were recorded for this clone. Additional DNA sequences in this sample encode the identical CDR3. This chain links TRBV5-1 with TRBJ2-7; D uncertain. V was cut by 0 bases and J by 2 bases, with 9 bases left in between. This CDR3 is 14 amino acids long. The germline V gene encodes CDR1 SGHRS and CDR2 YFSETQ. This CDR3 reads CASSLAPGPYEQYF. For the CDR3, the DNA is TGCGCCAGCAGCTTGGCCCCGGGTCCCTACGAGCAGTACTTC.

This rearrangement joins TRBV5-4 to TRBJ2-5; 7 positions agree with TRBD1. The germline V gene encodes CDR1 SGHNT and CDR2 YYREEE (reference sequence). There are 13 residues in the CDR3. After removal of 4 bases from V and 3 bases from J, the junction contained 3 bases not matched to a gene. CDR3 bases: TGTGCCAGCAGCATAACAGGGGAAGAGACCCAGTACTTC. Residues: CASSITGEETQYF.

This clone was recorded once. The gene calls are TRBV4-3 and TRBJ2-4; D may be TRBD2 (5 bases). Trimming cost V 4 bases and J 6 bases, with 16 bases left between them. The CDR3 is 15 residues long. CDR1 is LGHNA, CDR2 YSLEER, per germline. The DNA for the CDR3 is TGCGCCAGCAGCCTAGAGGGCCAACCCGGAAACATTCAGTACTTC. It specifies CASSLEGQPGNIQYF.